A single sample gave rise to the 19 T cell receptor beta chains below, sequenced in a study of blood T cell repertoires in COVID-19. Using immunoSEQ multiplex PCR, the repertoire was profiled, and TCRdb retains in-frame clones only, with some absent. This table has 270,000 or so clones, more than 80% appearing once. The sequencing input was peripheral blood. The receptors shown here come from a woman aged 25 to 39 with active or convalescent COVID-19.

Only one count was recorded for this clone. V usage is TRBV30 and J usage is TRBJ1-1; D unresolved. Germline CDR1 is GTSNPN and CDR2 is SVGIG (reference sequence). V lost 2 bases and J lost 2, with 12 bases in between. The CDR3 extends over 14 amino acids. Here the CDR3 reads CAWSINSLNTEAFF. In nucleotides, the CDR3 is TGTGCCTGGAGTATAAACAGCCTTAACACTGAAGCTTTCTTT. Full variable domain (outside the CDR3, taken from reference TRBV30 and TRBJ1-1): SQTIHQWPATLVQPVGSPLSLECTVEGTSNPNLYWYRQAAGRGLQLLFYSVGIGQISSEVPQNLSASRPQDRQFILSSKKLLLSDSGFYLCAWSINSLNTEAFFGQGTRLTVV.

The chain's CDR3 is CAWGTGTGDETQYF. CDR3 nucleotide sequence: TGTGCCTGGGGTACCGGGACAGGGGACGAGACCCAGTACTTC. V usage is TRBV30 and J usage is TRBJ2-5; 10 bases agree with TRBD1. The germline CDR1 and CDR2 sequences are GTSNPN and SVGIG (reference sequence). The CDR3 runs to 14 residues. The V gene end was trimmed by 5 bases and the J gene end by 5 bases; junction bases not matched to a gene: 8. The entire variable domain, with the rest obtained from reference TRBV30 and TRBJ2-5, is as follows: SQTIHQWPATLVQPVGSPLSLECTVEGTSNPNLYWYRQAAGRGLQLLFYSVGIGQISSEVPQNLSASRPQDRQFILSSKKLLLSDSGFYLCAWGTGTGDETQYFGPGTRLLVL.

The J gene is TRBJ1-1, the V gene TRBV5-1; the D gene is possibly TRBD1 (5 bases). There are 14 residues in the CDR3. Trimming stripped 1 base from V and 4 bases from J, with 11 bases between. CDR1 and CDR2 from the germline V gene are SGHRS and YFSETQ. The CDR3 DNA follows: TGCGCCAGCAGCTTGTTGGGGCAGAGCACTGAAGCTTTCTTT. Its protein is CASSLLGQSTEAFF.

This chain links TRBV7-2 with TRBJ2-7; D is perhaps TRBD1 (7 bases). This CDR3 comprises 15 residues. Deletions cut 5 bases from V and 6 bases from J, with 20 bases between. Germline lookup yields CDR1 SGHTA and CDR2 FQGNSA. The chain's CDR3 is CASSLSGGPLGEQYF. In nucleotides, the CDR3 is TGTGCCAGCAGCCTTTCAGGGGGGCCGCTGGGCGAGCAGTACTTC.

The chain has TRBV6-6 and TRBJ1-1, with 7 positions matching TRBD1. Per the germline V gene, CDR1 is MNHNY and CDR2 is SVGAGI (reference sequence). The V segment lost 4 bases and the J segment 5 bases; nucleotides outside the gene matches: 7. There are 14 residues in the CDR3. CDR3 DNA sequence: TGTGCCAGCAGTTCCTCGACAGGGAAAACTGAAGCTTTCTTT. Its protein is CASSSSTGKTEAFF.

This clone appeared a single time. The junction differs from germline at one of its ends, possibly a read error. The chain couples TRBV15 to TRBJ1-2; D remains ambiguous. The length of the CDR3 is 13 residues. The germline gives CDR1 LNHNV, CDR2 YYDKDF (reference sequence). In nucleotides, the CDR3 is TGTGCCACCAGCGGAGACATCCTATATGGCTACACCTTC. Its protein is CATSGDILYGYTF.

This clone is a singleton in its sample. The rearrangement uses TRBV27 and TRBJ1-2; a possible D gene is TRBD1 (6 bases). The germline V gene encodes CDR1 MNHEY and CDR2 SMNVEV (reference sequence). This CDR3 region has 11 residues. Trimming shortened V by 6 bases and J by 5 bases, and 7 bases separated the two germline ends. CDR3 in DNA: TGTGCCAGCAGAGGGGGATATGGCTACACCTTC. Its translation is CASRGGYGYTF.

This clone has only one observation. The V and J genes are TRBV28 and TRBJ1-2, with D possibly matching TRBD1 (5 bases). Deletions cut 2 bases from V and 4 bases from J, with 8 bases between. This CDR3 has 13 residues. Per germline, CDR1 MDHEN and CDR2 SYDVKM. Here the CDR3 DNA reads TGTGCCAGCAGTTTAGGGGGGATCTATGGCTACACCTTC. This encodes CASSLGGIYGYTF.

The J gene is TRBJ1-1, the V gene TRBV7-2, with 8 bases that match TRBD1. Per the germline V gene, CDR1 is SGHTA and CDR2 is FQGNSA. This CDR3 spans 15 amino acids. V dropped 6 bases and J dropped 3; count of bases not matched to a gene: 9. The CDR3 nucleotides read TGTGCCAGCAGAAAGTATCAGGGGGCGCACACTGAAGCTTTCTTT. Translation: CASRKYQGAHTEAFF.

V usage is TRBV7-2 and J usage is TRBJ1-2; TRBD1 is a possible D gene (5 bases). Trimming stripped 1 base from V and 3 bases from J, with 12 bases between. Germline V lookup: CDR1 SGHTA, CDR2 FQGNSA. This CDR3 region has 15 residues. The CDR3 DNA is TGTGCCAGCAGCTTAGAGCAGGGAATGCACTATGGCTACACCTTC. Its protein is CASSLEQGMHYGYTF.

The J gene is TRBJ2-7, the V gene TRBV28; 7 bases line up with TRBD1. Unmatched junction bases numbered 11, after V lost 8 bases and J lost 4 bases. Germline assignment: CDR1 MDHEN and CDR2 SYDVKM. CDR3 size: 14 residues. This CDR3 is CASLQRGQVYEQYF. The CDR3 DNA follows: TGTGCCAGCCTTCAGAGGGGGCAGGTTTACGAGCAGTACTTC.

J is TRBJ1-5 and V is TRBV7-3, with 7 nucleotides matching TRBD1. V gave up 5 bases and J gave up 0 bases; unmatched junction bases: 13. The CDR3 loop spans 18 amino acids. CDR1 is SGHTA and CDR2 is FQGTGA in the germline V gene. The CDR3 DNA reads TGTGCCAGCAGCCGCCGGTGGGACAGACTTTATAGCAATCAGCCCCAGCATTTT. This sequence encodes CASSRRWDRLYSNQPQHF.

In DNA, the CDR3 is TGTGCCAGCAGCGTGGACCCTGAAGCGTCATATACGCAGTATTTT. Its protein product is CASSVDPEASYTQYF. This chain uses TRBV5-4 with TRBJ2-3, with D unclear. V was clipped by 4 bases and J by 7 bases, with 19 bases between them. The CDR3 totals 15 residues. Germline V gives CDR1 SGHNT, CDR2 YYREEE (reference sequence).

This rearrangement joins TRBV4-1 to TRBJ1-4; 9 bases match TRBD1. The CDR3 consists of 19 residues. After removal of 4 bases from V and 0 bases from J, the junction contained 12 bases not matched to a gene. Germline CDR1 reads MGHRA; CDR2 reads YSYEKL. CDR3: CASSPRDRDIWTTNEKLFF. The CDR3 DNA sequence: TGCGCCAGCAGCCCCCGGGACAGGGACATCTGGACAACTAATGAAAAACTGTTTTTT.

This chain's CDR3 is CASSQDRLNYGYTF. DNA for the CDR3: TGTGCCAGCAGCCAAGATAGACTTAACTATGGCTACACCTTC. The chain couples TRBV4-2 to TRBJ1-2; D is unresolved. CDR1 is LGHNA and CDR2 is YNFKEQ in the germline V gene. This CDR3 is built from 14 residues. V shed 0 bases and J shed 1 base, with 6 bases lying between them.

The CDR3 coding sequence is TGTGCCAGCAGCTGGGGCAGGGGTCCTGGAAACACCATATATTTT. Its translation: CASSWGRGPGNTIYF. This chain uses TRBV9 with TRBJ1-3; perhaps TRBD1 as D (6 bases). The germline V gene encodes CDR1 SGDLS and CDR2 YYNGEE. V gave up 4 bases and J gave up 2 bases, with 13 bases separating them. The CDR3 is 15 amino acids.

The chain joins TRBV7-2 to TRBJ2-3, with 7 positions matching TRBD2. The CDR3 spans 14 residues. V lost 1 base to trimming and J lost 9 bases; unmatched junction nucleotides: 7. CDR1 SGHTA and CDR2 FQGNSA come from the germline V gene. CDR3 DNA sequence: TGTGCCAGCAGCTTAGAGAGCGGGGAGGGGACGCAGTATTTT. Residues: CASSLESGEGTQYF. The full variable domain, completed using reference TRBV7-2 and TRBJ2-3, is GAGVSQSPSNKVTEKGKDVELRCDPISGHTALYWYRQSLGQGLEFLIYFQGNSAPDKSGLPSDRFSAERTGGSVSTLTIQRTQQEDSAVYLCASSLESGEGTQYFGPGTRLTVL.

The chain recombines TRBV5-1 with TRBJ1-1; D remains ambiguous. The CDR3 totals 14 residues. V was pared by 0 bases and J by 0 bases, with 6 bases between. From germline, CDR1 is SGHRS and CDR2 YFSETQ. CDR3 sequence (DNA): TGCGCCAGCAGCTTGGACAGAATGAACACTGAAGCTTTCTTT. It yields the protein CASSLDRMNTEAFF.

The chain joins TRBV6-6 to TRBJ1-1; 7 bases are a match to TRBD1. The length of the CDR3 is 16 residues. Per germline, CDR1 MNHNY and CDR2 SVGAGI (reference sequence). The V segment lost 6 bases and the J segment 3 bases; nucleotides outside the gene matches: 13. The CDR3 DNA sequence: TGTGCCAGCAGCTTACAGGGACAGCTGCGGGACACTGAAGCTTTCTTT. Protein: CASSLQGQLRDTEAFF.